Listed below are T cell receptor beta chains from one sample, sequenced in a study of memory CD4+ T cells and cytomegalovirus serostatus. Some clones are missing from TCRdb's copy, which holds only in-frame ones; the method was immunoSEQ multiplex PCR. This table holds 50,000 or so clones, 82% found once. The sequenced material came from memory CD4+ T cells from blood. These TCRs come from an adult in good health and CMV-seronegative. Each CDR3 is given with its conserved first and last residue. Fields, in order: CDR3 protein, CDR3 DNA, J gene, clone size, V gene, D gene. D genes are given only for firm matches. Expanded clones are given a class, and other clones once, few, many or no size at all.

CDR3 protein: CASSLSPGTEAFF; CDR3 DNA: TGTGCCAGCAGTCTATCCCCGGGGACTGAAGCTTTCTTT; J gene: TRBJ1-1; clone size: -; V gene: TRBV14; D gene: -
CDR3 protein: CASRGQGSLYGYTF; CDR3 DNA: TGTGCCAGCAGGGGACAGGGTTCGCTCTATGGCTACACCTTC; J gene: TRBJ1-2; clone size: -; V gene: TRBV7-2; D gene: TRBD1
CDR3 protein: CASSSTGDRTQYF; CDR3 DNA: TGTGCCAGCAGTTCGACAGGGGATCGTACGCAGTATTTT; J gene: TRBJ2-3; clone size: -; V gene: TRBV27; D gene: TRBD1
CDR3 protein: CASSQEWGGGYTF; CDR3 DNA: TGCGCCAGCAGCCAAGAGTGGGGAGGAGGCTACACCTTC; J gene: TRBJ1-2; clone size: few; V gene: TRBV4-1; D gene: -
CDR3 protein: CASRETGAQETQYF; CDR3 DNA: TGTGCCAGTAGAGAGACAGGGGCTCAGGAGACCCAGTACTTC; J gene: TRBJ2-5; clone size: -; V gene: TRBV19; D gene: TRBD1
CDR3 protein: CASSPGTPDTQYF; CDR3 DNA: TGTGCCAGCAGCCCAGGGACCCCAGATACGCAGTATTTT; J gene: TRBJ2-3; clone size: -; V gene: TRBV5-4; D gene: -
CDR3 protein: CASSLRKTGTRGETQYF; CDR3 DNA: TGTGCCAGCAGCTTACGCAAGACCGGGACTAGGGGGGAGACCCAGTACTTC; J gene: TRBJ2-5; clone size: -; V gene: TRBV7-8; D gene: TRBD2
CDR3 protein: CASSNRDSSTEAFF; CDR3 DNA: TGTGCCAGCAGTAACCGGGACAGCAGCACTGAAGCTTTCTTT; J gene: TRBJ1-1; clone size: -; V gene: TRBV27; D gene: TRBD1
CDR3 protein: CASRPRGAVWQPQHF; CDR3 DNA: TGTGCCAGCAGGCCAAGGGGGGCCGTATGGCAGCCCCAGCATTTT; J gene: TRBJ1-5; clone size: -; V gene: TRBV6-1; D gene: -
CDR3 protein: CATSRASRGGGANVLTF; CDR3 DNA: TGTGCCACCAGCAGAGCTTCCAGGGGCGGTGGGGCCAACGTCCTGACTTTC; J gene: TRBJ2-6; clone size: -; V gene: TRBV15; D gene: -
CDR3 protein: CASSSFERQATEAFF; CDR3 DNA: TGTGCCAGCAGTTCCTTCGAGAGACAGGCGACTGAAGCTTTCTTT; J gene: TRBJ1-1; clone size: -; V gene: TRBV6-6; D gene: -
CDR3 protein: CASSLGGARQPQHF; CDR3 DNA: TGTGCCAGCAGTTTAGGAGGGGCAAGGCAGCCCCAGCATTTT; J gene: TRBJ1-5; clone size: -; V gene: TRBV27; D gene: -
CDR3 protein: CASSHTSRTGGFEQYF; CDR3 DNA: TGTGCCAGCAGTCACACCAGTAGGACAGGGGGCTTCGAGCAGTACTTC; J gene: TRBJ2-7; clone size: -; V gene: TRBV6-6; D gene: TRBD1
CDR3 protein: CASSHSKHGAEAFF; CDR3 DNA: TGTGCCAGCAGCCACAGTAAGCACGGGGCTGAAGCTTTCTTT; J gene: TRBJ1-1; clone size: -; V gene: TRBV14; D gene: -
CDR3 protein: CAWSSGAGRPNTEAFF; CDR3 DNA: TGTGCCTGGAGTAGTGGGGCAGGGAGGCCGAACACTGAAGCTTTCTTT; J gene: TRBJ1-1; clone size: -; V gene: TRBV30; D gene: -
CDR3 protein: CASKENRDNEKLFF; CDR3 DNA: TGTGCCAGCAAGGAAAACAGGGATAATGAAAAACTGTTTTTT; J gene: TRBJ1-4; clone size: once; V gene: TRBV2; D gene: -
CDR3 protein: CASTPRTLVYGYTF; CDR3 DNA: TGTGCCAGTACCCCTAGGACATTAGTTTATGGCTACACCTTC; J gene: TRBJ1-2; clone size: -; V gene: TRBV19; D gene: -
CDR3 protein: CASSFGLSTGELFF; CDR3 DNA: TGTGCCAGCAGCTTCGGATTGTCCACCGGGGAGCTGTTTTTT; J gene: TRBJ2-2; clone size: -; V gene: TRBV11-1; D gene: -
CDR3 protein: CASSFAENTEAFF; CDR3 DNA: TGTGCCAGCAGCTTCGCCGAGAACACTGAAGCTTTCTTT; J gene: TRBJ1-1; clone size: -; V gene: TRBV7-7; D gene: -
CDR3 protein: CSAITEVSQHF; CDR3 DNA: TGCAGTGCTATAACAGAGGTGTCCCAGCATTTT; J gene: TRBJ1-5; clone size: -; V gene: TRBV20-1; D gene: -
CDR3 protein: CASSLIVDRGGTEAFF; CDR3 DNA: TGTGCCAGCAGCTTAATAGTTGACAGGGGTGGCACTGAAGCTTTCTTT; J gene: TRBJ1-1; clone size: -; V gene: TRBV13; D gene: TRBD1
CDR3 protein: CASKRQGGEKLFF; CDR3 DNA: TGTGCCAGCAAGCGACAGGGAGGCGAAAAACTGTTTTTT; J gene: TRBJ1-4; clone size: -; V gene: TRBV28; D gene: TRBD1
CDR3 protein: CAWSAGVGGYTF; CDR3 DNA: TGTGCCTGGAGTGCGGGGGTAGGTGGCTACACCTTC; J gene: TRBJ1-2; clone size: -; V gene: TRBV30; D gene: -